This T cell receptor (beta chain) was retrieved from a study of T cells in Graves' hyperthyroidism and ophthalmopathy. General observations from the study: Separating ophthalmopathy from stable hyperthyroidism was achieved by a 13 V-J model. Blood shared most expanded thyroid clonotypes above 0.001.

RNA transcripts provided the source from which TCR beta CDR3 regions were amplified. HTBI primers were used for first-round RT-PCR of the TCR CDR3. Each CDR3 protein is one row after TCRdb ran MiXCR on the multiplex PCR reads. The sample contains more than 300,000 distinct CDR3 sequences, roughly 18% of which appear only once. Exclusion followed for patients with uncontrolled infection, other autoimmune disease, pregnancy or lactation. Clinical symptoms, serum thyroxine, TRAb, thyroid ultrasound and orbital computed tomography informed diagnoses. Germline V lookup: CDR1 LGHDT, CDR2 YNNKEL (reference sequence). CDR3 length: 15 amino acids. V was cut by 4 bases and J by 6 bases, with 15 bases left in between. This clonotype has more than one count but fewer than ten. What it recognizes is unknown.

This chain links TRBV3-1 with TRBJ2-2; D not resolved. Sample: blood. The receptor comes from a man between 18 and 35 years old with Graves' ophthalmopathy. CDR3 coding DNA: TGTGCCAGCAGCCCCCGGATATCGGCCGCCGGGGAGCTGTTTTTT. Its translation: CASSPRISAAGELFF.